This T cell receptor beta chain was captured in a study of blood T cell repertoires in COVID-19. The method was immunoSEQ multiplex PCR; TCRdb's version includes in-frame clones alone and lacks a portion of them. This table has 110,000 to 150,000 clones, approximately 90% appearing once. Trimming pared 8 bases from V and 12 bases from J, leaving 31 bases between. The CDR3 is 17 residues long. CDR1 and CDR2 from the germline V gene are MDHEN and SYDVKM. Sequencing was done on a sample of PBMCs or T cells enriched from blood (not recorded which). The chain is built from TRBV28 and TRBJ1-4, with D possibly being TRBD1 (5 bases). The source is a man aged 45-60 years who had recovered from COVID-19. The CDR3 coding sequence is TGTGCCAGCTCATTAGTTGGGGCCTTAGAAGTCCAGTCGGAACTGTTTTTT. Protein sequence: CASSLVGALEVQSELFF.